This entry lists 15 T cell receptor beta chains sequenced from one sample in a study of CD8 T cells in Susac syndrome. RNA totalling about 0.5 to 1 ug underwent reverse transcription with random hexamers. TCRdb re-called the immunoSEQ multiplex PCR reads through MiXCR, storing one row per CDR3 protein. This table has 160,000 or so distinct CDR3 sequences, approximately 94% appearing once. The specimen sequenced was CD4+ T cells from PBMCs. All receptors come from a human donor with multiple sclerosis.

CDR3 in amino acids: CASSFGNYGEEQFF. DNA for the CDR3: TGCGCCAGCAGCTTCGGAAATTACGGGGAGGAGCAGTTCTTC. The rearrangement uses TRBV5-1 and TRBJ2-1; the D gene is possibly TRBD2 (5 bases). The germline CDR1 and CDR2 sequences are SGHRS and YFSETQ. This CDR3 region has 14 residues. Trimming removed 2 bases from V and 10 bases from J, with 16 bases in between.

The genes are TRBV6-5 and TRBJ1-2; tentatively, D is TRBD1 (5 bases). In germline, CDR1 is MNHEY, CDR2 SVGAGI. V was cut by 0 bases and J by 4 bases, with 15 bases left in between. The CDR3 covers 16 residues. The CDR3 loop reads CASSYSLGSGGYGYTF. For the CDR3, the DNA is TGTGCCAGCAGTTACTCACTCGGGTCGGGGGGCTATGGCTACACCTTC.

The chain is built from TRBV2 and TRBJ2-3, with 8 bases identical to TRBD2. V gave up 7 bases and J gave up 4 bases; unmatched junction bases: 7. This CDR3 is built from 14 residues. Germline values: CDR1 SNHLY, CDR2 FYNNEI. The CDR3 nucleotides read TGTGCCAGCACCCAAACGGGGGGGCCAGATACGCAGTATTTT. Protein product: CASTQTGGPDTQYF.

V usage is TRBV28 and J usage is TRBJ2-7; 8 bases are shared with TRBD1. V was clipped by 5 bases and J by 7 bases; unmatched bases: 10. This CDR3 has 14 residues. Germline V CDR1 and CDR2: MDHEN, SYDVKM. The CDR3: CASSGGQGTGEQYF. DNA of the CDR3: TGTGCCAGCAGTGGTGGACAGGGAACGGGGGAGCAGTACTTC.

This clonotype occurred once. The chain uses TRBV30 and TRBJ2-7; either TRBD1 or TRBD2 may fit D (5 bases each). Between the trimmed V and J ends, which lost 4 bases and 3 bases, there was a span of 22 bases. The CDR3 is 16 residues long. Germline CDR1 and CDR2: GTSNPN and SVGIG (reference sequence). The CDR3 DNA follows: TGTGCCTGGATCGGGGCAGGGACCAAGGAGAACTACGAGCAGTACTTC. It specifies CAWIGAGTKENYEQYF.

V and J are TRBV27 and TRBJ1-1; no definite D call. Germline loops: CDR1 MNHEY, CDR2 SMNVEV (reference sequence). The CDR3 extends over 15 amino acids. V was pared by 5 bases and J by 4 bases, with 17 bases between. The CDR3 protein is CASSLGEGWSTEAFF. DNA for the CDR3: TGTGCCAGCAGTCTAGGTGAGGGCTGGTCCACTGAAGCTTTCTTT.

The J gene is TRBJ1-1, the V gene TRBV20-1; D ambiguous. This CDR3 contains 14 residues. Trimming removed 3 bases at V and 7 bases at J, with 18 bases between. Germline CDR1 is DFQATT and CDR2 is SNEGSKA (reference sequence). The CDR3 loop reads CSARVRATGNEAFF. The CDR3 bases are TGCAGTGCTAGGGTGAGGGCTACGGGGAATGAAGCTTTCTTT.

The rearrangement links TRBV29-1 to TRBJ2-2; D gene uncertain. V was cut by 7 bases and J by 5 bases, with 11 bases left in between. In germline, CDR1 is SQVTM, CDR2 ANQGSEA. This CDR3 is 12 amino acids long. CDR3 DNA sequence: TGCAGCGCCTCTTATGGGACCGGGGAGCTGTTTTTT. Its protein is CSASYGTGELFF.

The chain couples TRBV19 to TRBJ2-7; no clear D gene. V was cut by 3 bases and J by 0 bases, with 9 bases left in between. CDR1 LNHDA and CDR2 SQIVND come from the germline V gene (reference sequence). CDR3 size: 14 residues. The CDR3 sequence: CASSMKGNSYEQYF. As DNA, the CDR3 is TGTGCCAGTAGTATGAAAGGCAACTCCTACGAGCAGTACTTC.

The V gene is TRBV7-2, the J gene TRBJ2-3; D not certain. V gave up 1 base and J gave up 1 base, with 6 bases separating them. The CDR3 has 14 amino acids. From germline, CDR1 is SGHTA and CDR2 FQGNSA. CDR3 DNA: TGTGCCAGCAGCTTAGGGTATGGCACAGATACGCAGTATTTT. It yields the protein CASSLGYGTDTQYF.

This clonotype has just one count. This chain joins TRBV30 and TRBJ1-5; 7 positions match TRBD1. This CDR3 spans 12 amino acids. V shed 6 bases and J 5 bases; nucleotides not matched to a gene: 4. The germline gives CDR1 GTSNPN, CDR2 SVGIG (reference sequence). The CDR3 sequence: CACNRGDQPQHF. DNA of the CDR3: TGTGCCTGCAACAGGGGCGATCAGCCCCAGCATTTT.

This clonotype was observed a single time. The genes are TRBV5-4 and TRBJ1-1; D gene ambiguous. Deletions cut 1 base from V and 2 bases from J, with 3 bases between. CDR3 length: 12 amino acids. The V gene's germline CDR1 is SGHNT and CDR2 YYREEE (reference sequence). CDR3 nucleotide sequence: TGTGCCAGCAGCTTGACAAACACTGAAGCTTTCTTT. It encodes CASSLTNTEAFF.

This clonotype was counted a few times. This rearrangement joins TRBV6-1 to TRBJ2-4; 7 bases fit TRBD2. Germline values: CDR1 MNHNS, CDR2 SASEGT. This CDR3 region has 14 residues. Unmatched junction bases numbered 13, after V lost 10 bases and J lost 7 bases. CDR3 amino acids: CAITSGAGFNIQYF. For the CDR3, the DNA is TGTGCCATCACGTCCGGAGCGGGGTTCAACATTCAGTACTTC.

The V and J genes are TRBV3-1 and TRBJ1-4; D is ambiguous. V lost 4 bases to trimming and J lost 7 bases, with 16 bases between them. Germline loops: CDR1 LGHDT, CDR2 YNNKEL (reference sequence). The CDR3 spans 15 residues. The CDR3 coding sequence is TGTGCCAGCAGCCTAAGAAGAAGCCGCGGTGAAAAACTGTTTTTT. Protein: CASSLRRSRGEKLFF.

This clonotype occurred once. The rearrangement uses TRBV5-1 and TRBJ2-1; D perhaps matches TRBD1 (6 bases). The germline gives CDR1 SGHRS, CDR2 YFSETQ. Deletions cut 0 bases from V and 4 bases from J, with 14 bases between. This CDR3 is 16 amino acids long. CDR3 in amino acids: CASSLGAGAGYNEQFF. For the CDR3, the DNA is TGCGCCAGCAGCTTGGGGGCAGGGGCAGGATACAATGAGCAGTTCTTC.